A single sample is the source of the 18 T cell receptor beta chains below, sequenced in a study of T-cell reconstitution after alpha-beta-depleted transplantation in children. The library targeted TCRbeta and was prepared with unique molecular identifiers. TCRdb fed the PCR reads into MiXCR, producing one record per CDR3 protein. Altogether 600,000 to 700,000 distinct CDR3 sequences are present, roughly 15% being singletons, with the ten largest covering 0.8% to 1.1%. This sample comprised PBMCs from the stem cell graft donor, obtained from the stem cell graft. The origin of the receptors is a human donor who donated a stem cell graft to a child with acute myeloid leukemia.

This clonotype has only a few counts. V is TRBV13 and J is TRBJ2-7, with D unclear. Trimming removed 4 bases at V and 6 bases at J, with 10 bases between. Germline CDR1 reads PRHDT; CDR2 reads FYEKMQ (reference sequence). This CDR3 has 12 residues. The CDR3: CASSWGFSEQYV. The CDR3 DNA follows: TGTGCCAGCAGCTGGGGTTTCAGCGAGCAGTACGTC.

This clonotype came up many times. V and J are TRBV5-1 and TRBJ1-1; 7 bases line up with TRBD1. In germline, CDR1 is SGHRS, CDR2 YFSETQ. V lost 4 bases to trimming and J lost 4 bases; unmatched junction nucleotides: 10. The CDR3 has 15 amino acids. The CDR3 DNA follows: TGCGCCAGCAGCCCGGGACAGACCCTGACCACTGAAGCTTTCTTT. The encoded protein is CASSPGQTLTTEAFF.

This clonotype was recorded at least ten times. The rearrangement links TRBV30 to TRBJ1-1; the D is unclear. The CDR3 loop spans 13 amino acids. Germline loops: CDR1 GTSNPN, CDR2 SVGIG (reference sequence). V lost 2 bases and J lost 1, with 8 bases in between. The CDR3 bases are TGTGCCTGGAGTCGCGGCGCGAACACTGAAGCTTTCTTT. This sequence encodes CAWSRGANTEAFF. The entire variable domain, with the rest obtained from reference TRBV30 and TRBJ1-1, is as follows: SQTIHQWPATLVQPVGSPLSLECTVEGTSNPNLYWYRQAAGRGLQLLFYSVGIGQISSEVPQNLSASRPQDRQFILSSKKLLLSDSGFYLCAWSRGANTEAFFGQGTRLTVV.

The sample holds many counts of this clonotype. The chain has TRBV20-1 and TRBJ2-4, with D hard to call. Trimming cost V 3 bases and J 7 bases, with 13 bases left between them. Germline CDR1 and CDR2: DFQATT and SNEGSKA (reference sequence). The CDR3 has 13 amino acids. CDR3 sequence: CSASTKDKNIQYF. CDR3 sequence (DNA): TGCAGTGCTAGCACCAAGGATAAGAACATTCAGTACTTC.

This chain uses TRBV4-3 with TRBJ2-1, with 7 nucleotides matching TRBD1. CDR1 is LGHNA, CDR2 YSLEER, per germline. With 3 bases clipped from V and 11 bases from J, the junction kept 13 bases outside the gene matches. The CDR3 loop spans 15 amino acids. DNA of the CDR3: TGCGCCAGCAGCCAGGAGACAGGGACCTTAGGGAAGCAGTTCTTC. Translating gives CASSQETGTLGKQFF.

In this sample, this clonotype turned up a few times. The V call is TRBV29-1, the J call TRBJ2-3; possible D gene TRBD1, 6 bases. This CDR3 is built from 13 residues. The germline CDR1 and CDR2 sequences are SQVTM and ANQGSEA. Trimming stripped 4 bases from V and 2 bases from J, with 10 bases between. CDR3 protein: CSVGTGITDTQYF. DNA of the CDR3: TGCAGCGTTGGCACAGGGATCACAGATACGCAGTATTTT.

The J gene is TRBJ2-2, the V gene TRBV15; 11 bases are a match to TRBD1. Germline CDR1 and CDR2: LNHNV and YYDKDF (reference sequence). The CDR3 runs to 15 residues. Losses at the gene ends were 5 bases for V and 5 bases for J; bases not matched to a gene: 4. This CDR3 reads CATSSDRGRTGELFF. In nucleotides, the CDR3 is TGTGCCACCAGCTCGGACAGGGGGCGGACCGGGGAGCTGTTTTTT. Full variable domain (missing parts from reference TRBV15 and TRBJ2-2): DAMVIQNPRYQVTQFGKPVTLSCSQTLNHNVMYWYQQKSSQAPKLLFHYYDKDFNNEADTPDNFQSRRPNTSFCFLDIRSPGLGDTAMYLCATSSDRGRTGELFFGEGSRLTVL.

In regard to this clonotype: A much larger clone differs by one base, so this may be a read error. V gene TRBV10-3 combines with J gene TRBJ1-5, with D uncertain. Germline V gene lookup returns CDR1 ENHRY and CDR2 SYGVKD. This CDR3 region has 14 residues. Trimming pared 5 bases from V and 3 bases from J, leaving 11 bases between. CDR3 sequence: CAISLDMANQPQHF. CDR3 in DNA: TGTGCCATCAGTCTAGACATGGCCAATCAGCCCCAGCATTTT.

V and J are TRBV5-1 and TRBJ2-5, with TRBD2 identical over 15 bases. In germline, CDR1 is SGHRS, CDR2 YFSETQ. The CDR3 extends over 20 amino acids. Trimming cost V 4 bases and J 0 bases; bases outside gene matches: 13. The CDR3 is CASSLRPGTSGGNNQETQYF. The DNA of the CDR3 is TGCGCCAGCAGCCTTCGTCCCGGGACTAGCGGGGGGAATAACCAAGAGACCCAGTACTTC.

The chain links TRBV5-1 to TRBJ2-3; 9 nucleotides match TRBD1. From germline, CDR1 is SGHRS and CDR2 YFSETQ. This CDR3 is 14 amino acids long. V lost 5 bases and J lost 3; bases outside the gene matches: 4. The CDR3 coding sequence is TGCGCCAGCAGTAACAGGGGGCAGACAGATACGCAGTATTTT. Its translation: CASSNRGQTDTQYF.

This clonotype was detected ten times or more. The chain has TRBV12-3 or TRBV12-4 and TRBJ2-1, with TRBD2 matching over 12 bases. The CDR3 consists of 15 residues. Trimming at V came to 5 bases and at J to 5 bases, leaving 4 bases not matched to a gene. This CDR3 is CASSRTSGANNEQFF. In DNA form, the CDR3 reads TGTGCCAGCAGTCGGACTAGCGGGGCGAACAATGAGCAGTTCTTC.

This clonotype was recorded a few times. This chain connects TRBV7-2 to TRBJ1-5; D gene unclear. In germline, CDR1 is SGHTA, CDR2 FQGNSA. The CDR3 length is 16 residues. Trimming left V 3 bases short and J 4 bases short, with 16 bases between. The CDR3 DNA reads TGTGCCAGCAGCTTCGTAGTTGGTAGGGCGAATCAGCCCCAGCATTTT. Its protein is CASSFVVGRANQPQHF.

The chain carries TRBV12-3 or TRBV12-4 and TRBJ1-6, with D tentatively TRBD1 (5 bases). CDR3 length: 13 residues. V shed 0 bases and J shed 11 bases, with 8 bases lying between them. The CDR3 sequence: CASSLAQGAPLHF. CDR3 DNA sequence: TGTGCCAGCAGTTTAGCGCAGGGTGCACCCCTCCACTTT.

The table lists this clonotype with a few counts. This chain uses TRBV23-1 with TRBJ2-7, with D possibly called TRBD1 or TRBD2 (6 bases each). TRBV23-1 qualifies as an ORF whose function is uncertain. The CDR3 is 14 residues long. V lost 0 bases to trimming and J lost 3 bases, with 9 bases between them. The CDR3 region has the DNA TGCGCCAGCAGTCAATCGAGGGGGGTCTACGAGCAGTACTTC. It encodes CASSQSRGVYEQYF.

This clonotype appeared many times. The rearrangement joins TRBV7-2 to TRBJ2-7; D gene uncertain. This CDR3 has 14 amino acids. Trimming left V 2 bases short and J 2 bases short, with 10 bases between. The germline V gene encodes CDR1 SGHTA and CDR2 FQGNSA. CDR3 in amino acids: CASSLYDGTYEQYV. The CDR3 region has the DNA TGTGCCAGCAGCTTATATGACGGTACCTACGAGCAGTACGTC.

This clonotype came up many times. This chain connects TRBV12-3 or TRBV12-4 to TRBJ1-1; D gene uncertain. V was clipped by 6 bases and J by 1 base, with 9 bases between them. The CDR3 spans 13 residues. CDR3 DNA sequence: TGTGCCAGCAGCTTCGGACCGAACACTGAAGCTTTCTTT. Its translation: CASSFGPNTEAFF.

This clonotype turned up a few times. The chain employs TRBV6-5 and TRBJ2-2; possible D gene TRBD1, 6 bases. The CDR3 contains 17 residues. Trimming pared 0 bases from V and 1 base from J, leaving 12 bases between. Germline V gives CDR1 MNHEY, CDR2 SVGAGI. The DNA of the CDR3 is TGTGCCAGCAGTTACTCGCTGGACAGCTTGAACACCGGGGAGCTGTTTTTT. It codes for CASSYSLDSLNTGELFF.

This clonotype was seen repeatedly, ten times or more. This chain connects TRBV12-3 or TRBV12-4 to TRBJ2-5; maybe TRBD1 (6 bases). Between the trimmed V and J ends, which lost 5 bases and 5 bases, there was a span of 15 bases. The CDR3 has 14 amino acids. The CDR3 protein is CASSPQGWEETQYF. The CDR3 coding sequence is TGTGCCAGCAGTCCACAGGGATGGGAGGAGACCCAGTACTTC.